This T cell receptor (beta chain) came from a study of response to subunit inactivated influenza vaccine. CDR3 length: 15 amino acids. Germline-derived CDR1 and CDR2 are LGHDT and YNNKEL (reference sequence). V was cut by 0 bases and J by 3 bases, with 11 bases left in between. TCRdb redid the calling of the RT-PCR reads with MiXCR, one entry per CDR3 protein. The table has 150,000 to 200,000 distinct CDR3 sequences, about 10% seen once. The material sequenced was CD8+ T cells sorted from PBMCs, taken about 23 months after vaccination. The chain recombines TRBV3-1 with TRBJ1-1; D unresolved. This TCR derives from a man aged 45-69 years who received an inactivated influenza vaccine. The CDR3 coding sequence is TGTGCCAGCAGCCAAGATTCGGGGTTGGACACTGAAGCTTTCTTT. Amino acids: CASSQDSGLDTEAFF.